This entry lists 23 T cell receptor beta chains sequenced from one sample in a study of shared clonotypes between healthy human individuals. Positively selected for CCR7, the CD45RO-negative cells used as naive CD8 cells excluded terminally differentiated effector memory CD45RA+ cells. The data were produced by immunoSEQ multiplex PCR, yet TCRdb's version contains in-frame clones alone and is incomplete. There are millions of clones in the sample; just over 90% occur only once, and more than 1.5% lies in the top ten. The sequenced material came from naive CD8+ T cells from PBMCs. These receptors were obtained from a man in his late teens or twenties in good health. Some clones in this sample may be carry-over from other donors' samples.

The chain carries TRBV7-2 and TRBJ2-6; a possible D gene is TRBD2 (6 bases). Germline V gene data show CDR1 as SGHTA and CDR2 as FQGNSA. The CDR3 spans 15 residues. The V and J ends lost 5 bases and 3 bases respectively, with 11 bases between them. The CDR3 spells CASSPEGRGANVLTF. The DNA of the CDR3 is TGTGCCAGCAGCCCGGAGGGCCGTGGGGCCAACGTCCTGACTTTC.

Of note for this clone: The same CDR3 arises from other DNA sequences in this sample as well. The chain is built from TRBV27 and TRBJ2-7; D gene uncertain. V was trimmed by 2 bases and J by 3 bases, leaving 8 bases between them. CDR3 length: 13 amino acids. Germline V gene sequence: CDR1 MNHEY, CDR2 SMNVEV (reference sequence). The CDR3 is CASSLEQGYEQYF. The DNA of the CDR3 is TGTGCCAGCAGTTTAGAACAAGGCTACGAGCAGTACTTC.

J is TRBJ2-5 and V is TRBV5-1; 11 nucleotides align to TRBD1. After removal of 4 bases from V and 4 bases from J, the junction contained 6 bases not matched to a gene. CDR1 is SGHRS, CDR2 YFSETQ, per germline. This CDR3 has 15 residues. CDR3: CASSHGQGAGETQYF. In DNA, the CDR3 is TGCGCCAGCAGCCATGGACAGGGGGCTGGAGAGACCCAGTACTTC.

The V gene is TRBV27, the J gene TRBJ2-5; 7 nucleotides line up with TRBD1. Germline-derived CDR1 and CDR2 are MNHEY and SMNVEV (reference sequence). This CDR3 comprises 14 residues. Unmatched junction bases numbered 7, after V lost 5 bases and J lost 4 bases. DNA for the CDR3: TGTGCCAGCAGTCACAGGGGTTTTCGAGAGACCCAGTACTTC. Amino acid sequence: CASSHRGFRETQYF.

V usage is TRBV19 and J usage is TRBJ1-2; D ambiguous. V lost 5 bases and J 9 bases, leaving 16 bases between the germline ends. The CDR3 length is 13 residues. Germline V lookup: CDR1 LNHDA, CDR2 SQIVND (reference sequence). CDR3 protein: CASSPTTASSYTF. CDR3 DNA sequence: TGTGCCAGTAGTCCAACTACAGCTTCGAGCTACACCTTC.

This clone was observed a handful of times. Additional DNA sequences in this sample encode the identical CDR3. The chain joins TRBV27 to TRBJ1-1; D is uncertain. Germline loops: CDR1 MNHEY, CDR2 SMNVEV (reference sequence). This CDR3 has 15 residues. V lost 0 bases, J lost 0 bases, and 8 bases lay in between. The CDR3 sequence is CASSLSGRLNTEAFF. For the CDR3, the DNA is TGTGCCAGCAGTTTATCAGGACGGCTGAACACTGAAGCTTTCTTT.

The CDR3 region has the DNA TGTGCCAGCAGCGGAGGGACTAGCGGGCCCCGCGAGCAGTACTTC. It is translated as CASSGGTSGPREQYF. J is TRBJ2-7 and V is TRBV4-2; the match to TRBD2 covers 12 bases. V shed 5 bases and J 6 bases; nucleotides not matched to a gene: 8. Germline V CDR1 and CDR2: LGHNA, YNFKEQ. The CDR3 is 15 amino acids.

Here the CDR3 reads CASSWPVDGNTGELFF. The CDR3 region has the DNA TGTGCCAGCAGTTGGCCAGTTGACGGAAACACCGGGGAGCTGTTTTTT. The V gene is TRBV7-2, the J gene TRBJ2-2; D call uncertain. V shed 6 bases and J shed 2 bases, with 16 bases lying between them. The CDR3 covers 16 residues. Germline CDR1 SGHTA, CDR2 FQGNSA.

The chain combines TRBV27 with TRBJ2-4; 7 bases align to TRBD1. V was pared by 5 bases and J by 8 bases, with 9 bases of the junction left unmatched. The CDR3 sequence is 14 residues long. From germline, CDR1 is MNHEY and CDR2 SMNVEV (reference sequence). The DNA of the CDR3 is TGTGCCAGCAGTAGAGGGGGCGGCTTGGACATTCAGTACTTC. It yields the protein CASSRGGGLDIQYF.

The V gene is TRBV4-2, the J gene TRBJ2-7, with D unresolved. V lost 0 bases to trimming and J lost 0 bases, with 6 bases between them. From germline, CDR1 is LGHNA and CDR2 YNFKEQ. This CDR3 comprises 14 residues. The CDR3 sequence is CASSQEVYSYEQYF. The CDR3 nucleotides read TGTGCCAGCAGCCAAGAGGTCTACTCCTACGAGCAGTACTTC.

As for this clone: Other DNA sequences within the sample encode an identical CDR3. The chain recombines TRBV27 with TRBJ2-5; a possible D gene is TRBD1 (6 bases). This CDR3 is 13 amino acids long. The germline CDR1 and CDR2 sequences are MNHEY and SMNVEV (reference sequence). Trimming shortened V by 4 bases and J by 5 bases, and 11 bases separated the two germline ends. This CDR3 reads CASSSTGGETQYF. The DNA for the CDR3 is TGTGCCAGCAGTTCGACAGGCGGGGAGACCCAGTACTTC.

V usage is TRBV28 and J usage is TRBJ1-2; D is unresolved. Trimming removed 6 bases from V and 10 bases from J, with 18 bases in between. The CDR3 has 13 amino acids. Germline loops: CDR1 MDHEN, CDR2 SYDVKM. As DNA, the CDR3 is TGTGCCAGCAGCACTTATCCGGCATTAAACTACACCTTC. Translated: CASSTYPALNYTF.

With respect to this clone: The same CDR3 arises from other DNA sequences in this sample as well. The chain links TRBV28 to TRBJ1-5; D uncertain. V lost 3 bases, J lost 4 bases, and 7 bases lay in between. This CDR3 has 13 amino acids. CDR1 is MDHEN and CDR2 is SYDVKM in the germline V gene. The CDR3 DNA sequence: TGTGCCAGCAGTTTCGTAGGAAATCAGCCCCAGCATTTT. It is translated as CASSFVGNQPQHF.

The chain employs TRBV10-3 and TRBJ2-7; the D call may be TRBD1 or TRBD2 (9 bases each). The V gene's germline CDR1 is ENHRY and CDR2 SYGVKD. The CDR3 length is 14 residues. The V gene lost 9 bases and the J gene lost 2 bases, with 17 bases spanning the gap. As DNA, the CDR3 is TGTGCCATGAGCGGGGGGACAGGGCCCTACGAGCAGTACTTC. It encodes CAMSGGTGPYEQYF.

The CDR3 region is CASSVGSGPYGTYEQYF. CDR3 in DNA: TGTGCCAGCAGCGTAGGGAGCGGCCCTTATGGGACCTACGAGCAGTACTTC. The chain carries TRBV9 and TRBJ2-7, with D possibly matching TRBD2 (5 bases). The germline CDR1 and CDR2 sequences are SGDLS and YYNGEE. Trimming shortened V by 0 bases and J by 2 bases, and 18 bases separated the two germline ends. The CDR3 is 17 amino acids.

The V gene is TRBV7-8, the J gene TRBJ1-4, with 9 nucleotides matching TRBD1. V lost 2 bases to trimming and J lost 8 bases; unmatched junction nucleotides: 6. Germline assignment: CDR1 SGHVS and CDR2 FQNEAQ. The CDR3 loop spans 15 amino acids. The CDR3 DNA is TGTGCCAGCAGCTTACCGGACAGGGGAGGAGAAAAACTGTTTTTT. Protein sequence: CASSLPDRGGEKLFF.

The J gene is TRBJ2-1, the V gene TRBV9; possibly TRBD1 for D (5 bases). The V end was cut by 2 bases, the J end by 8 bases, with 17 bases between. Germline CDR1 and CDR2: SGDLS and YYNGEE. The CDR3 totals 15 residues. In nucleotides, the CDR3 is TGTGCCAGCAGCGTGAGAGGAAGGGTCAGGGATGAGCAGTTCTTC. Its translation is CASSVRGRVRDEQFF.

V is TRBV28 and J is TRBJ2-7; D unresolved. In germline, CDR1 is MDHEN, CDR2 SYDVKM. Trimming took 6 bases from V and 3 from J, leaving 9 bases between them. This CDR3 comprises 12 residues. The CDR3 is CASSRPLYEQYF. DNA of the CDR3: TGTGCCAGCAGCCGACCCCTCTACGAGCAGTACTTC.

The chain links TRBV7-8 to TRBJ2-7; D is unclear. The CDR3 has 14 residues. V was shortened by 5 bases and J by 7 bases, with 18 bases between the two germline ends. From germline, CDR1 is SGHVS and CDR2 FQNEAQ. The CDR3 reads CASSGRSDVWEQYF. As DNA, the CDR3 is TGTGCCAGCAGCGGGCGATCGGACGTCTGGGAGCAGTACTTC.

This rearrangement joins TRBV6-5 to TRBJ2-1, with unresolved D. The length of the CDR3 is 15 residues. Trimming removed 4 bases from V and 3 bases from J, with 13 bases in between. From germline, CDR1 is MNHEY and CDR2 SVGAGI. DNA for the CDR3: TGTGCCAGCAGTTTGGGCAGACGAGGCTACAATGAGCAGTTCTTC. Its translation: CASSLGRRGYNEQFF.

Regarding this clone: This same CDR3 is encoded by further DNA sequences in the sample. The chain employs TRBV7-9 and TRBJ1-2; D is perhaps TRBD1 (6 bases). There are 12 residues in the CDR3. Germline values: CDR1 SEHNR, CDR2 FQNEAQ (reference sequence). The V and J ends lost 5 bases and 8 bases respectively, with 12 bases between them. CDR3 DNA sequence: TGTGCCAGCAGCCCAGGACAGAGGGGCTACACCTTC. It specifies CASSPGQRGYTF.

The gene calls are TRBV5-1 and TRBJ1-1; TRBD1 is a possible D gene (5 bases). The CDR3 extends over 15 amino acids. Germline CDR1 and CDR2: SGHRS and YFSETQ. Trimming stripped 4 bases from V and 3 bases from J, with 16 bases between. The CDR3 reads CASSPGRVTYTEAFF. The CDR3, as DNA: TGCGCCAGCAGCCCAGGGCGGGTGACTTACACTGAAGCTTTCTTT.

This clone turned up a few times. In nucleotides, the CDR3 is TGTGCCAGCATCCATCCCTCTGGAAACACCATATATTTT. The encoded protein is CASIHPSGNTIYF. V and J are TRBV7-9 and TRBJ1-3; D remains unclear. The CDR3 loop spans 13 amino acids. Germline V gene lookup returns CDR1 SEHNR and CDR2 FQNEAQ (reference sequence). The V end lost 7 bases, the J end lost 0 bases, and 7 bases lay between the germline ends.